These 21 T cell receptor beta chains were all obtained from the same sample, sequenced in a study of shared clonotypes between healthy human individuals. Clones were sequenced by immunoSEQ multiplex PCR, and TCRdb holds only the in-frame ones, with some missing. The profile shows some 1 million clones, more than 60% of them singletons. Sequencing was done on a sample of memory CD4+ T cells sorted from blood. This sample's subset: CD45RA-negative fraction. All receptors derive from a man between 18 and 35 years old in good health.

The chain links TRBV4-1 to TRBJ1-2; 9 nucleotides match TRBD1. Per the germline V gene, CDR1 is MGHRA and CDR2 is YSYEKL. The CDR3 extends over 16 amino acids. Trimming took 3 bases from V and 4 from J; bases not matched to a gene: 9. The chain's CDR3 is CASSQEGGQGGYGYTF. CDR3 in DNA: TGCGCCAGCAGCCAGGAGGGGGGACAGGGAGGCTATGGCTACACCTTC.

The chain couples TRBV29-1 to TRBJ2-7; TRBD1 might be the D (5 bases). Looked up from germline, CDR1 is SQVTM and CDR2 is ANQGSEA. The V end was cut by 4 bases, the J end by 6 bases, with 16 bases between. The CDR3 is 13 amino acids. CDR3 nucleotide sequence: TGCAGCGTTGGGGGAACAGGTAAAAGCGAGCAGTACTTC. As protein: CSVGGTGKSEQYF.

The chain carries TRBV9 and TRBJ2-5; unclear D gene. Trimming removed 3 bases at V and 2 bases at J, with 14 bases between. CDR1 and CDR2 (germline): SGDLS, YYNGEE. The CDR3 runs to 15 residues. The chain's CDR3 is CASSARSFPQETQYF. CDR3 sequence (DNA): TGTGCCAGCAGCGCGCGATCTTTTCCTCAAGAGACCCAGTACTTC. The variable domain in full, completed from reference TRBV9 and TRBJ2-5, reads DSGVTQTPKHLITATGQRVTLRCSPRSGDLSVYWYQQSLDQGLQFLIQYYNGEERAKGNILERFSAQQFPDLHSELNLSSLELGDSALYFCASSARSFPQETQYFGPGTRLLVL.

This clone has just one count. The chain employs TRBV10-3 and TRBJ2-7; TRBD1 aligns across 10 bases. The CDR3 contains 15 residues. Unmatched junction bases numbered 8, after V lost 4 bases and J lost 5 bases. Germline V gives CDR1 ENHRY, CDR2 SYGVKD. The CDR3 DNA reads TGTGCCATCAGTGCCGTGGACAGGGGGACCCACGAGCAGTACTTC. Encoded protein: CAISAVDRGTHEQYF.

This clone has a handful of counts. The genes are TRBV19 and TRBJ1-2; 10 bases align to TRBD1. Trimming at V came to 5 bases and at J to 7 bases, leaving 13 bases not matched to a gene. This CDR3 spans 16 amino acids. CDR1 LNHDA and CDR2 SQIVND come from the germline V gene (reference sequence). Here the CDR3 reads CASSAPRDRGPGGYTF. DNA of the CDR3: TGTGCCAGTAGTGCACCCCGGGACAGGGGCCCGGGTGGCTACACCTTC.

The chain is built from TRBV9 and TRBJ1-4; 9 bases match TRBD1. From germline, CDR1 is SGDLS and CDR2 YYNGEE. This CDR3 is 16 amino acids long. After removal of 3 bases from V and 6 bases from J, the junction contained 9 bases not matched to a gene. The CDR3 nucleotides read TGTGCCAGCAGCGCCAAGCCGGACAGGGGCTATGAAAAACTGTTTTTT. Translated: CASSAKPDRGYEKLFF. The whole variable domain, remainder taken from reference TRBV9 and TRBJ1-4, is DSGVTQTPKHLITATGQRVTLRCSPRSGDLSVYWYQQSLDQGLQFLIQYYNGEERAKGNILERFSAQQFPDLHSELNLSSLELGDSALYFCASSAKPDRGYEKLFFGSGTQLSVL.

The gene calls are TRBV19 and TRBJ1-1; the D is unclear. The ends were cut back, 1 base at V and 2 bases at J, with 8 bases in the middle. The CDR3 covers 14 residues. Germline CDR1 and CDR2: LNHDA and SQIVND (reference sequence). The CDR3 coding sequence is TGTGCCAGTAGTATAGGACGGGCCAACACTGAAGCTTTCTTT. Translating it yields CASSIGRANTEAFF.

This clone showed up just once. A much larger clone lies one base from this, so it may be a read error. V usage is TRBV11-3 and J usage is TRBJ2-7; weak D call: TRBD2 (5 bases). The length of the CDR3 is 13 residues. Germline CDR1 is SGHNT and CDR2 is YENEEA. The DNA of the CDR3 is TGTGTCAGCAGTCTGACTACTGTAGGCGAGCAGTACTTC. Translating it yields CVSSLTTVGEQYF.

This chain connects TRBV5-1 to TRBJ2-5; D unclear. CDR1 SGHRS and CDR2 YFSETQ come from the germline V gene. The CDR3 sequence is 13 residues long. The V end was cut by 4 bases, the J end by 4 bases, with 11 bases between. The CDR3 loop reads CASSRTMGETQYF. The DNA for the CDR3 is TGCGCCAGCAGCCGGACGATGGGAGAGACCCAGTACTTC.

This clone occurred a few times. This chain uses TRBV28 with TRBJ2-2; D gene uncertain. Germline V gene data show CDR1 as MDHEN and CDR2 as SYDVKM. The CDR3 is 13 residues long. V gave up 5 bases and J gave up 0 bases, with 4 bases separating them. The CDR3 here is CASSTTNTGELFF. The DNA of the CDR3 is TGTGCCAGCAGTACCACGAACACCGGGGAGCTGTTTTTT.

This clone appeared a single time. CDR3 coding DNA: TGTGCCAGCAGCTTAGGGGCAATGTACGAGCAGTACTTC. This translates into CASSLGAMYEQYF. The rearrangement uses TRBV7-2 and TRBJ2-7; D remains unclear. The CDR3 loop spans 13 amino acids. V lost 1 base and J lost 4, with 8 bases in between. CDR1 SGHTA and CDR2 FQGNSA come from the germline V gene. Full variable domain (missing parts from reference TRBV7-2 and TRBJ2-7): GAGVSQSPSNKVTEKGKDVELRCDPISGHTALYWYRQSLGQGLEFLIYFQGNSAPDKSGLPSDRFSAERTGGSVSTLTIQRTQQEDSAVYLCASSLGAMYEQYFGPGTRLTVT.

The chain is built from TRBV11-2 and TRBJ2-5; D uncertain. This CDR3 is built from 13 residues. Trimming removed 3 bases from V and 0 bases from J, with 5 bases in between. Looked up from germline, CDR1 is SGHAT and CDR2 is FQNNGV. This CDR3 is CASSLSDQETQYF. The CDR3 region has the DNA TGTGCCAGCAGCTTGAGCGACCAAGAGACCCAGTACTTC. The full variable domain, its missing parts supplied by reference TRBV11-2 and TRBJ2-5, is EAGVAQSPRYKIIEKRQSVAFWCNPISGHATLYWYQQILGQGPKLLIQFQNNGVVDDSQLPKDRFSAERLKGVDSTLKIQPAKLEDSAVYLCASSLSDQETQYFGPGTRLLVL.

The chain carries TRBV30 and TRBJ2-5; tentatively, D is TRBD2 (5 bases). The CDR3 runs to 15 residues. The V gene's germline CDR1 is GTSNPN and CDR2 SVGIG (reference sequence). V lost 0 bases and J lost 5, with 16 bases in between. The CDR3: CAWSVIPGMVETQYF. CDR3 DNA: TGTGCCTGGAGTGTTATCCCCGGGATGGTGGAGACCCAGTACTTC.

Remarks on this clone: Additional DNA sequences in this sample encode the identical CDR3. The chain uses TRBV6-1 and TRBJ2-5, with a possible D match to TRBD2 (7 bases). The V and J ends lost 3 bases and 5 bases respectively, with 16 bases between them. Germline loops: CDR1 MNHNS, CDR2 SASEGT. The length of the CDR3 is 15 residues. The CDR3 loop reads CASSDGTGGRETQYF. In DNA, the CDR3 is TGTGCCAGCAGTGATGGTACGGGGGGCCGGGAGACCCAGTACTTC.

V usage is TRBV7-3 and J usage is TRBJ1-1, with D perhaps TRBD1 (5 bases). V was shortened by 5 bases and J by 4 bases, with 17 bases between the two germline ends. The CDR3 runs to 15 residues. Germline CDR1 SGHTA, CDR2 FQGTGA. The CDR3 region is CASSPMGRGGTEAFF. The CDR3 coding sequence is TGTGCCAGCAGCCCAATGGGCCGGGGGGGCACTGAAGCTTTCTTT.

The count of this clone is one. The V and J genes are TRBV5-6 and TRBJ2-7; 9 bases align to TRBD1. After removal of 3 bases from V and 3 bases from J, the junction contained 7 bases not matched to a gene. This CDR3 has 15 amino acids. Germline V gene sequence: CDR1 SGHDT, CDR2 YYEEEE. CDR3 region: CASSSTGQGYYEQYF. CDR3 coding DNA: TGTGCCAGCAGCTCGACGGGACAGGGATACTACGAGCAGTACTTC.

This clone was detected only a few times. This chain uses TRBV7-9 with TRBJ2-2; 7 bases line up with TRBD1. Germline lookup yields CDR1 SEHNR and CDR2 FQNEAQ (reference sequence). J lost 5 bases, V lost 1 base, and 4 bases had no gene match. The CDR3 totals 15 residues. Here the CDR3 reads CASSLVRGMTGELFF. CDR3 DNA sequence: TGTGCCAGCAGCTTAGTCAGGGGGATGACCGGGGAGCTGTTTTTT.

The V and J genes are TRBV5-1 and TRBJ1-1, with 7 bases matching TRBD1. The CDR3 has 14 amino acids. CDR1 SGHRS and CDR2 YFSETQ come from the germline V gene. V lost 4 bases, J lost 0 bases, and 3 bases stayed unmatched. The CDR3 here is CASSKGTVNTEAFF. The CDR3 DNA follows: TGCGCCAGCAGCAAGGGGACAGTGAACACTGAAGCTTTCTTT.

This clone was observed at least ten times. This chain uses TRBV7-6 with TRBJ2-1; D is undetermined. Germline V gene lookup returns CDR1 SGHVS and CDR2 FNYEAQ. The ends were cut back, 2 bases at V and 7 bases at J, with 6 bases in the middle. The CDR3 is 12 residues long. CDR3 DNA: TGTGCCAGCAGCTTAAAAGAGAATGAGCAGTTCTTC. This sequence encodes CASSLKENEQFF. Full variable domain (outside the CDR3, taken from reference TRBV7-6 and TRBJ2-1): GAGVSQSPRYKVTKRGQDVALRCDPISGHVSLYWYRQALGQGPEFLTYFNYEAQQDKSGLPNDRFSAERPEGSISTLTIQRTEQRDSAMYRCASSLKENEQFFGPGTRLTVL.

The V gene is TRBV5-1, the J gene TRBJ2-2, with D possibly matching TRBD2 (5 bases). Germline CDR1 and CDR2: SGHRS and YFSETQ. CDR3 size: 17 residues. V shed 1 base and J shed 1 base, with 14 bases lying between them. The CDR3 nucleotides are TGCGCCAGCAGCTTGAGGGTGGGAGCTGGGAACACCGGGGAGCTGTTTTTT. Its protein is CASSLRVGAGNTGELFF.

Here the CDR3 DNA reads TGTGCCAGCAGCGGCGAGTTCAATCAGCCCCAGCATTTT. It translates to CASSGEFNQPQHF. The V and J genes are TRBV9 and TRBJ1-5; no firm D call. Between the trimmed V and J ends, which lost 3 bases and 3 bases, there was a span of 7 bases. Per germline, CDR1 SGDLS and CDR2 YYNGEE. The CDR3 has 13 residues.